These 2 T cell receptor beta chains share one sample of origin, sequenced in a study of CD8 T cells in Susac syndrome. After extraction with the RNeasy kit, roughly 0.5 to 1 ug of the RNA was reverse transcribed using random hexamers. TCRdb re-derived calls from the immunoSEQ multiplex PCR reads in MiXCR, one entry per CDR3 protein. The repertoire includes approximately 300,000 distinct CDR3 sequences, approximately 85% of them detected once, and 0.2% to 0.25% sits in the top ten. Input material: CD8+ T cells from PBMCs. All receptors derive from a human donor with multiple sclerosis.

This rearrangement joins TRBV27 to TRBJ1-5; D ambiguous. The V gene's germline CDR1 is MNHEY and CDR2 SMNVEV (reference sequence). The V end was cut by 3 bases, the J end by 2 bases, with 5 bases between. This CDR3 has 13 residues. The CDR3 loop is CASSFSGNQPQHF. CDR3 sequence (DNA): TGTGCCAGCAGTTTCAGTGGCAATCAGCCCCAGCATTTT.

The chain is built from TRBV19 and TRBJ1-2; 7 bases align to TRBD1. The CDR3 runs 15 residues. The V gene end was trimmed by 5 bases and the J gene end by 8 bases; junction bases not matched to a gene: 14. CDR1 and CDR2 from the germline V gene are LNHDA and SQIVND (reference sequence). The CDR3 here is CASSADTGAASGYTF. CDR3 bases: TGTGCCAGTAGTGCTGACACAGGGGCCGCTTCAGGCTACACCTTC.